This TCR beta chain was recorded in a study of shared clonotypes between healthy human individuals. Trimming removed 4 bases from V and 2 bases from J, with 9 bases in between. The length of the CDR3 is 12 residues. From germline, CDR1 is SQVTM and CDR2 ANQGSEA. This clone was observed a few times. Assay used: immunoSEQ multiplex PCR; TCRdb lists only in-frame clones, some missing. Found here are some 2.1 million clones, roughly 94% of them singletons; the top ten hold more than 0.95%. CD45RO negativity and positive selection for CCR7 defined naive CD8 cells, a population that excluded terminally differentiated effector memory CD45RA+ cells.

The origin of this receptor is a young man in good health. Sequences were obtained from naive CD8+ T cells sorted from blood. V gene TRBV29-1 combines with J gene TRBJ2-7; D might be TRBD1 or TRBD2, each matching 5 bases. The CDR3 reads CSVGGATYEQYF. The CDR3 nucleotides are TGCAGCGTTGGAGGGGCCACCTACGAGCAGTACTTC.